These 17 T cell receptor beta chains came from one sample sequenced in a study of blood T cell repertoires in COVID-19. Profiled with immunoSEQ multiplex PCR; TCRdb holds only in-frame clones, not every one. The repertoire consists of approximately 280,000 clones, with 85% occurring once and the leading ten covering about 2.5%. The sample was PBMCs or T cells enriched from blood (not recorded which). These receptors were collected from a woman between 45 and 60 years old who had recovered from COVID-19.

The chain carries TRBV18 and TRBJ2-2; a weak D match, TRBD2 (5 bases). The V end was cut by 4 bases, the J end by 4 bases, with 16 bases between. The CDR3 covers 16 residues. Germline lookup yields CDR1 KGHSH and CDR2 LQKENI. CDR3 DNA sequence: TGTGCCAGCTCACTGGGAGCTCGCTACATCACCGGGGAGCTGTTTTTT. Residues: CASSLGARYITGELFF.

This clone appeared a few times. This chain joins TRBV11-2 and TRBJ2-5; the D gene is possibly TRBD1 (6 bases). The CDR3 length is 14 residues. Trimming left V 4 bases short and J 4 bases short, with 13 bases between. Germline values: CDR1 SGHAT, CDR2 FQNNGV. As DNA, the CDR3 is TGTGCCAGCAGCTCCCTCAGGGGTAGAGAGACCCAGTACTTC. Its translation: CASSSLRGRETQYF.

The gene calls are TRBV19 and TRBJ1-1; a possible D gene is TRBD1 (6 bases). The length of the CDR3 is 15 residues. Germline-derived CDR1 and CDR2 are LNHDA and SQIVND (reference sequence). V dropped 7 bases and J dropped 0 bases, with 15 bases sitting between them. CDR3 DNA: TGTGCCAGTAACACGCAGGGGTATATGAACACTGAAGCTTTCTTT. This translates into CASNTQGYMNTEAFF. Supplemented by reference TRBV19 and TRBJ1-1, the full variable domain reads DGGITQSPKYLFRKEGQNVTLSCEQNLNHDAMYWYRQDPGQGLRLIYYSQIVNDFQKGDIAEGYSVSREKKESFPLTVTSAQKNPTAFYLCASNTQGYMNTEAFFGQGTRLTVV.

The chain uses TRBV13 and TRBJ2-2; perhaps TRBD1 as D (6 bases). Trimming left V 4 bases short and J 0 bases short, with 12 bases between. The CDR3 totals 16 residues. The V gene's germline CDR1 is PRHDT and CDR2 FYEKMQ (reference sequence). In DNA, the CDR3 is TGTGCCAGCAGCTACACCGGGACACCGAACACCGGGGAGCTGTTTTTT. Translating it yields CASSYTGTPNTGELFF.

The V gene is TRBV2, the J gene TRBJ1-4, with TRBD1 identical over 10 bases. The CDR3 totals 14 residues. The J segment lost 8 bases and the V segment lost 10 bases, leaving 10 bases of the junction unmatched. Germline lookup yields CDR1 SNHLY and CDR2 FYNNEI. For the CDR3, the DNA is TGTGCCACGAGGGACAGGGGAACTCGGGAAAAACTGTTTTTT. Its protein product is CATRDRGTREKLFF.

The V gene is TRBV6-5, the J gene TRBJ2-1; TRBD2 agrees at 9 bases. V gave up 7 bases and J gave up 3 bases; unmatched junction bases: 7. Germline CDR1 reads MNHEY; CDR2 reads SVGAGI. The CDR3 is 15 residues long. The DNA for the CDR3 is TGTGCCAGCAATCCAGCGGGGGGAAACTACAATGAGCAGTTCTTC. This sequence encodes CASNPAGGNYNEQFF.

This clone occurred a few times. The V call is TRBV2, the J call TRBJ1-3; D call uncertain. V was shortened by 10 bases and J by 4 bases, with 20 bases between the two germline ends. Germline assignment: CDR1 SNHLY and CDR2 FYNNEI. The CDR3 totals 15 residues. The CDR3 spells CATRSQGSSGNTIYF. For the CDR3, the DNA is TGTGCCACTCGTAGCCAAGGTTCGTCCGGAAACACCATATATTTT.

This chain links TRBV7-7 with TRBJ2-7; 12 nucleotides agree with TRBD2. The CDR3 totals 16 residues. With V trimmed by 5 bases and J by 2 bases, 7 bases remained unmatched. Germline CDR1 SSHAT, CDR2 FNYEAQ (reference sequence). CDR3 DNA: TGTGCCAGCAGCCGGACTAGCGGGAAGAGCCCCTACGAGCAGTACTTC. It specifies CASSRTSGKSPYEQYF.

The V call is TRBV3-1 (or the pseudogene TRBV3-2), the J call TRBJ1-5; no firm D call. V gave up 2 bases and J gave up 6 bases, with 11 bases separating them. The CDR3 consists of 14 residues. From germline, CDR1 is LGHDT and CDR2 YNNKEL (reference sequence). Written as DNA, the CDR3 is TGTGCCAGCAGCCAAAAGCTAGGTAGTCAGCCCCAGCATTTT. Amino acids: CASSQKLGSQPQHF.

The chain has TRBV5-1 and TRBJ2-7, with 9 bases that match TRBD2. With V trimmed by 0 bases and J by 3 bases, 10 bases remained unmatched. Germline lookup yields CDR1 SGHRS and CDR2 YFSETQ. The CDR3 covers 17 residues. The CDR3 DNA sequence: TGCGCCAGCAGCTTGGGGCTGTGGCGGGGGGGCAGCTACGAGCAGTACTTC. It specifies CASSLGLWRGGSYEQYF.

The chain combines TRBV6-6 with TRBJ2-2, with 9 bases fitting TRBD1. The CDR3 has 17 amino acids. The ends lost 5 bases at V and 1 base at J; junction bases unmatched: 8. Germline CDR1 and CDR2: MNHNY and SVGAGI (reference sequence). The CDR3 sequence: CASSQGTGQGNTGELFF. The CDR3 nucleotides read TGTGCCAGCAGTCAGGGAACGGGACAGGGGAACACCGGGGAGCTGTTTTTT.

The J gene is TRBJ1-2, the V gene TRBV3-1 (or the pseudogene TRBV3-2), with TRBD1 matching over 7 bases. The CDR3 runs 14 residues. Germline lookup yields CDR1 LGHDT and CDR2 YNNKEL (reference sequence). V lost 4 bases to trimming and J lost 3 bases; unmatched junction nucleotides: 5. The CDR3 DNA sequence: TGTGCCAGCAGCCCTAACGACAGGGACTATGGCTACACCTTC. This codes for CASSPNDRDYGYTF.

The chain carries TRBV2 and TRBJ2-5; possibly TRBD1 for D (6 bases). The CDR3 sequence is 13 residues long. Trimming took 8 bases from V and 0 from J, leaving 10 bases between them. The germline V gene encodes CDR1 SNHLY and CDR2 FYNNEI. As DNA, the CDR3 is TGTGCCAGCGGAAGGGACAACCAAGAGACCCAGTACTTC. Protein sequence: CASGRDNQETQYF.

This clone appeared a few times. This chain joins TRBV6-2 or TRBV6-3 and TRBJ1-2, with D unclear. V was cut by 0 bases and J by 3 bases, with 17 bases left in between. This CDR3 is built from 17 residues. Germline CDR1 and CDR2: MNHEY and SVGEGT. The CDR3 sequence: CASSYSLMGVPDYGYTF. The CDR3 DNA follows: TGTGCCAGCAGTTACTCGCTGATGGGAGTTCCCGACTATGGCTACACCTTC.

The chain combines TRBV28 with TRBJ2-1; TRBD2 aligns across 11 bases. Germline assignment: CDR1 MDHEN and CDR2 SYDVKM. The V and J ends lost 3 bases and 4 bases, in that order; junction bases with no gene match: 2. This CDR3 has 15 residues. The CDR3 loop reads CASSFTSGGYNEQFF. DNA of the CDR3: TGTGCCAGCAGTTTCACTAGCGGGGGTTACAATGAGCAGTTCTTC.

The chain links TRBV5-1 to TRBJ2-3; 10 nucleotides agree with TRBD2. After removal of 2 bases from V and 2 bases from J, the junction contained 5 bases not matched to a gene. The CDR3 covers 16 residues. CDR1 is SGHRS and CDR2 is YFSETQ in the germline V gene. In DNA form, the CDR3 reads TGCGCCAGCAGCTTCTTAGCGGGAGGAATCACAGATACGCAGTATTTT. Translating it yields CASSFLAGGITDTQYF.

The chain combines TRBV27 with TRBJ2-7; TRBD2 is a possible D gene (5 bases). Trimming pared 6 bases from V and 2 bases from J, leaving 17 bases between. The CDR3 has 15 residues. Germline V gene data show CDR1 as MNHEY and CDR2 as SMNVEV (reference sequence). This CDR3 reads CASSNHGVATYEQYF. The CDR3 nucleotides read TGTGCCAGCAGCAACCACGGGGTCGCTACCTACGAGCAGTACTTC.